This is a list of T cell receptor beta chains from one sample in a study of a mutant IDH1 vaccine in newly diagnosed glioma. Their specific antigens are unknown. Measured with immunoSEQ multiplex PCR; TCRdb has only the in-frame clones, and not every one. The sample records about 61,000 clones, approximately 80% being singletons. Sample: PBMCs, taken from a glioma patient whose treatment included an IDH1 peptide vaccine. The source of these receptors is a man aged 50-59 years with glioma. The CDR3 runs from the conserved cysteine through the conserved F or W. Fields, in order: CDR3 length, V gene, CDR3 protein.

CDR3 length: 14; V gene: TRBV6-5; CDR3 protein: CASSLAGSNQPQHF
CDR3 length: 14; V gene: TRBV7-8; CDR3 protein: CASSLGFSWQPQHF
CDR3 length: 12; V gene: TRBV5-5; CDR3 protein: CASSPTGVEQYF
CDR3 length: 12; V gene: TRBV4-1; CDR3 protein: CASSAGTNEQFF
CDR3 length: 16; V gene: TRBV9; CDR3 protein: CASSVALDTNTGELFF
CDR3 length: 14; V gene: TRBV11-1; CDR3 protein: CASSLSEGGNGYTF
CDR3 length: 14; V gene: TRBV6-5; CDR3 protein: CASMRTASGNTIYF
CDR3 length: 14; V gene: TRBV4-3; CDR3 protein: CASSVARGPYEQYF
CDR3 length: 13; V gene: TRBV5-1; CDR3 protein: CASSGLRIDTQYF
CDR3 length: 15; V gene: TRBV5-5; CDR3 protein: CASSSPGGGNTEAFF
CDR3 length: 15; V gene: TRBV11-3; CDR3 protein: CASSSILAGGGEQYF
CDR3 length: 15; V gene: TRBV15; CDR3 protein: CATSRGTRDTGELFF
CDR3 length: 12; V gene: TRBV7-2; CDR3 protein: CASSTGVQTQYF
CDR3 length: 17; V gene: TRBV2; CDR3 protein: CASRTGTGPSGANVLTF
CDR3 length: 14; V gene: TRBV7-9; CDR3 protein: CASSSSGGTDTQYF
CDR3 length: 14; V gene: TRBV7-2; CDR3 protein: CASSLSSRSGNAFF
CDR3 length: 15; V gene: TRBV9; CDR3 protein: CASSADGGGNQPQHF
CDR3 length: 16; V gene: TRBV19; CDR3 protein: CASSLGLTPIPTEAFF
CDR3 length: 15; V gene: TRBV7-2; CDR3 protein: CASSYAGQLNTEAFF
CDR3 length: 14; V gene: TRBV6-1; CDR3 protein: CASRRLAGIETQYF